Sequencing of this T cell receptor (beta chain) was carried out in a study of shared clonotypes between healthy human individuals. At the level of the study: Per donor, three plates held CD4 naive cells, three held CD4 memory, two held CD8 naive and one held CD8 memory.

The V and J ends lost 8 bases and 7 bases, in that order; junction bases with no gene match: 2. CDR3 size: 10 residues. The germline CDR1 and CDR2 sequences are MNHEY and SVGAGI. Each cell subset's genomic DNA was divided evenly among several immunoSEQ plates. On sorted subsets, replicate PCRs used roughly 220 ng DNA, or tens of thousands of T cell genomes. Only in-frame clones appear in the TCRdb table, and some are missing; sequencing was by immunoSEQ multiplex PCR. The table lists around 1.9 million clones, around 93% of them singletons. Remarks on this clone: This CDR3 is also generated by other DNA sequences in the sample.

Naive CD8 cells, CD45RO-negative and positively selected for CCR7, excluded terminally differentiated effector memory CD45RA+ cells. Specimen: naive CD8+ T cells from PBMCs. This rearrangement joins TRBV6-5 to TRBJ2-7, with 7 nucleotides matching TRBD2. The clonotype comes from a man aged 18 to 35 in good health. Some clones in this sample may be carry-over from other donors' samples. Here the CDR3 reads CASGAGEQYF. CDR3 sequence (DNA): TGTGCCAGCGGAGCGGGGGAGCAGTACTTC.